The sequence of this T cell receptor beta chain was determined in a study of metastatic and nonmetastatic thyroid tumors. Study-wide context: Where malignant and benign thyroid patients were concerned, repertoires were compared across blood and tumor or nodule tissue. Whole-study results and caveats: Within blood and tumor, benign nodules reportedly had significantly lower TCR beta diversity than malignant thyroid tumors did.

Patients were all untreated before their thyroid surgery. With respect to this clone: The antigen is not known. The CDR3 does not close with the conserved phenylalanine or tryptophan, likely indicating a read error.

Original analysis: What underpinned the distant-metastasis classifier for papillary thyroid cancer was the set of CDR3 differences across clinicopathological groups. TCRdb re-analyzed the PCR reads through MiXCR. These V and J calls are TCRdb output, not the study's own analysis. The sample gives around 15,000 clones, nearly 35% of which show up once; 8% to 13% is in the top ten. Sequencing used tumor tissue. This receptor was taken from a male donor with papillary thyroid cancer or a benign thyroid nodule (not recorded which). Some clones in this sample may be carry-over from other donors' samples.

The CDR3 DNA is TGTGCCACCAGCAGAGCTGGGGTCACCGGTGAGCTGTTTTAT. It specifies CATSRAGVTGELFY. V and J are TRBV15 and TRBJ2-2; D gene uncertain. This CDR3 has 14 amino acids. Looked up from germline, CDR1 is LNHNV and CDR2 is YYDKDF (reference sequence).